What follows describes a single T cell receptor beta chain. Its antigen is unknown. The entry originates in a study of cytomegalovirus exposure and HLA in healthy donors. Study-level findings and limits: Relative to equally common others, HLA-associated TCR beta chains showed greater clonal expansion in a later analysis. Links to common viral pathogens appeared, in a later analysis, for several of the most significant clusters.

The V end lost 2 bases, the J end lost 2 bases, and 16 bases lay between the germline ends. The germline V gene has CDR1 MNHEY and CDR2 SMNVEV (reference sequence). This CDR3 comprises 16 residues. 13 Jbeta primers and 60 Vbeta primers were used for the PCR. Here immunoSEQ multiplex PCR was the method, and the copy in TCRdb shows in-frame clones only, minus some. The table includes 100,000 to 150,000 clones, roughly 80% detected once. The TCR comes from a girl between 2 and 10 years old in good health and CMV-seronegative. The chain uses TRBV27 and TRBJ2-7; weak D call: TRBD1 (6 bases). Sequenced: PBMCs. The CDR3 nucleotides read TGTGCCAGCAGTTTAGCCGCGACCCCAGGGGCCTACGAGCAGTACTTC. This encodes CASSLAATPGAYEQYF.